These T cell receptor beta chains were read from a single sample in a study of follicular helper T cells after annual influenza vaccination. Only in-frame clones appear in the TCRdb table, and some are missing; sequencing was by immunoSEQ multiplex PCR. The top ten hold 3.6% of the sample, which has around 10,000 clones, over 70% seen once. Here the sequenced sample was CXCR5+ CD38- circulating T follicular helper cells from blood, taken on the day of influenza vaccination. These TCRs come from an adult who received the influenza vaccine. CDR3s include the opening cysteine and the closing phenylalanine or tryptophan. A D gene is named only where the DNA matches it firmly. Not every row has a clone size; where given, it reads once, few, many or a size class.

J,size,V,length,D,DNA,CDR3
TRBJ2-3,NA,TRBV28,23,NA,TGTGCCAGCAGTTCCAGGCTAGGGACAGGGTTTAGCGGGAGTAGGACGTCGGCAGATACGCAGTATTTT,CASSSRLGTGFSGSRTSADTQYF
TRBJ2-2,NA,TRBV5-1,16,TRBD2,TGCGCCAGCAGCTTGGTTCTAGCGGGGAAGGCCGGGGAGCTGTTTTTT,CASSLVLAGKAGELFF
TRBJ2-1,NA,TRBV28,14,NA,TGTGCCAGCAGACCGCCCGACAGTTACAATGAGCAGTTCTTC,CASRPPDSYNEQFF
TRBJ2-3,NA,TRBV7-2,16,TRBD2,TGTGCCAGCAGCGAGGGACTAGCGGGGGGGTTGGATACGCAGTATTTT,CASSEGLAGGLDTQYF
TRBJ2-2,NA,TRBV27,19,NA,TGTGCCAGCAGTACCCGGAGCCTAGGGGGCGGGGGCTACACCGGGGAGCTGTTTTTT,CASSTRSLGGGGYTGELFF
TRBJ2-7,NA,TRBV15,16,TRBD1,TGTGCCACCAGCAGAGGTTCCAGGGGGCGAGACTACGAGCAGTACTTC,CATSRGSRGRDYEQYF
TRBJ1-3,medium-sized,TRBV9,14,NA,TGTGCCAGCAGCGTAGATGATACTGGAAACACCATATATTTT,CASSVDDTGNTIYF
TRBJ2-5,NA,TRBV29-1,12,NA,TGCAGCGTTGCGGCAGGGATGGAGACCCAGTACTTC,CSVAAGMETQYF
TRBJ2-2,NA,TRBV5-6,15,TRBD2,TGTGCCAGCCGCTGGGGCGGGAGATTTGGCGGGGAGCTGTTTTTT,CASRWGGRFGGELFF
TRBJ1-4,NA,TRBV7-2,13,NA,TGTGCCAGCAGCTCAGCTAGGAGTGAAAAACTGTTTTTT,CASSSARSEKLFF
TRBJ2-7,NA,TRBV27,16,TRBD1,TGTGCCAGCAGTTTATCGGGGACAGGCCCAAATGGCGAGCAGTACTTC,CASSLSGTGPNGEQYF
TRBJ1-2,few,TRBV6-1,13,NA,TGTGCCAGCAGTGAAAGGGAGGATAATGGCTACACCTTC,CASSEREDNGYTF
TRBJ2-5,NA,TRBV14,16,TRBD2,TGTGCCAGCAGCTCCGGGGTAGCGGGACTCGGCGAGACCCAGTACTTC,CASSSGVAGLGETQYF
TRBJ1-1,NA,TRBV27,16,TRBD1,TGTGCCAGCAGCCAACAGGGGGATGGGTTGAACACTGAAGCTTTCTTT,CASSQQGDGLNTEAFF
TRBJ2-3,NA,TRBV5-1,16,TRBD2,TGCGCCAGCAGCTTGGGGCCTAGCGGAGGCACAGATACGCAGTATTTT,CASSLGPSGGTDTQYF
TRBJ2-1,NA,TRBV11-2,17,TRBD2,TGTGCCAGCAGCTTAAATCGAGCGGGACCCCTTCAAAATGAGCAGTTCTTC,CASSLNRAGPLQNEQFF
TRBJ1-5,few,TRBV6-6,15,TRBD1,TGTGCCAGCACTACGACAGGGGGCGGCAATCAGCCCCAGCATTTT,CASTTTGGGNQPQHF
TRBJ1-3,NA,TRBV10-3,11,NA,TGTGCCATGTCCACTGGAAACACCATATATTTT,CAMSTGNTIYF
TRBJ2-5,NA,TRBV29-1,14,TRBD1,TGCAGCGGGGGGGACAGGGGGCGCCGAGAGACCCAGTACTTC,CSGGDRGRRETQYF
TRBJ1-4,NA,TRBV30,14,NA,TGTGCCTGGAGGGCGTGGGGGACTAATGAAAAACTGTTTTTT,CAWRAWGTNEKLFF
TRBJ1-5,NA,TRBV28,12,NA,TGTGCCAGCAGTTTACGCAATCAGCCCCAGCATTTT,CASSLRNQPQHF
TRBJ2-6,NA,TRBV28,18,NA,TGTGCCAGCAGTTTACCGGGAAGGCTATCCTCTGGGGCCAACGTCCTGACTTTC,CASSLPGRLSSGANVLTF
TRBJ2-3,NA,TRBV7-8,14,NA,TGTGCCAGCAGCTTAGACCGGGGCACAGATACGCAGTATTTT,CASSLDRGTDTQYF
TRBJ2-1,NA,TRBV7-2,13,NA,TGTGCCAGCAGCCCAAACGCCGGGCGAGGGCAGTTCTTC,CASSPNAGRGQFF
TRBJ1-2,once,TRBV7-8,13,NA,TGTGCCAGCAGCTTAAGGACAGTATATGGCTACACCTTC,CASSLRTVYGYTF
TRBJ1-6,NA,TRBV10-3,15,TRBD1,TGTGCCATCAGTGAGGGGACAGGCGTGTATGGGCCCCTCCACTTT,CAISEGTGVYGPLHF
TRBJ2-6,NA,TRBV18,16,TRBD1,TGTGCCAGCTCATCGAACAGGGGGCCTGGGGCCAACGTCCTGACTTTC,CASSSNRGPGANVLTF
TRBJ1-2,NA,TRBV5-6,15,NA,TGTGCCAGCAGGCGGTCGTCTTCCCAGCCCTATGGCTACACCTTC,CASRRSSSQPYGYTF
TRBJ2-7,NA,TRBV7-2,15,TRBD2,TGTGCCAGCAGCTTAGCTTCGACTAGCGGCTACGAGCAGTACTTC,CASSLASTSGYEQYF
TRBJ2-4,NA,TRBV5-6,12,NA,TGTGCCACTCAGGACCAGCGGAACATTCAGTACTTC,CATQDQRNIQYF
TRBJ2-3,NA,TRBV6-1,14,TRBD2,TGTGCCAGCAGTGGCGGGGGGAGCACAGATACGCAGTATTTT,CASSGGGSTDTQYF
TRBJ2-7,NA,TRBV5-1,14,NA,TGCGCCAGCAGCTTGCATCGTCCTTCCTACGAGCAGTACTTC,CASSLHRPSYEQYF
TRBJ1-1,NA,TRBV5-1,15,TRBD1,TGCGCCAGCAGTCCCGCCTGGACAGGGAACACTGAAGCTTTCTTT,CASSPAWTGNTEAFF
TRBJ2-7,NA,TRBV7-8,15,TRBD2,TGTGCCAGCAGTTCGACTAGCGGCGGCAGGGTCGAGCAGTACTTC,CASSSTSGGRVEQYF
TRBJ2-7,NA,TRBV19,14,TRBD2,TGTGCCAGTAGTATCGATAGCGGGCCCTACGAGCAGTACTTC,CASSIDSGPYEQYF
TRBJ2-1,NA,TRBV19,15,TRBD2,TGTGCCAGTAGTATTCCGGGACTAGCGGGCAATGAGCAGTTCTTC,CASSIPGLAGNEQFF
TRBJ2-2,once,TRBV6-1,16,NA,TGTGCCAGCAGTGAAGTGGGTGGTCGGGGGACCGGGGAGCTGTTTTTT,CASSEVGGRGTGELFF
TRBJ2-3,NA,TRBV7-3,15,TRBD2,TGTGCCAGCAGTTTGGGACTAGCGGACACAGATACGCAGTATTTT,CASSLGLADTDTQYF
TRBJ2-3,NA,TRBV6-1,13,NA,TGTGCCAGCAGTGAAGATACCACAGATACGCAGTATTTT,CASSEDTTDTQYF
TRBJ2-7,once,TRBV7-8,17,TRBD2,TGTGCCAGCATCCGGGAGGCGGGAGCGACTCCCCCTTACGAGCAGTACTTC,CASIREAGATPPYEQYF
TRBJ1-1,NA,TRBV11-3,13,NA,TGTGCCAGCAGCTTAGGGCGCTACACTGAAGCTTTCTTT,CASSLGRYTEAFF